This T cell receptor beta chain was profiled in a study of CD4 and CD8 cells across lung adenocarcinoma regions. This clonotype counts as large. With 7 bases removed from V and 4 bases from J, the gap between germline ends came to 11 bases. CDR3 size: 13 residues. Using its own MiXCR run on the PCR reads, TCRdb lists one record per CDR3 protein. The repertoire holds about 3,000 distinct CDR3 sequences, with over 60% as singletons. Localized lung adenocarcinoma, a non-small cell lung cancer, affected the donors. This TCR came from a female donor with lung adenocarcinoma. The CD4 and CD8 labels of this study may be unreliable. Sequencing was done on a sample of CD4+ T cells from the margin of a lung tumor. V gene TRBV12-3 or TRBV12-4 combines with J gene TRBJ2-1; TRBD2 might be the D (6 bases). The CDR3 sequence: CASTGSGYNEQFF. The CDR3 bases are TGTGCCAGCACCGGGAGCGGATACAATGAGCAGTTCTTC.